Described below is a single T cell receptor (beta chain) sequence and its context. Antigen: not known. This sample stems from a study of T cells in Graves' hyperthyroidism and ophthalmopathy. The study's findings and limits: Median prediction lead before ophthalmopathy onset was roughly 6 months with the model.

RNA transcripts were the template for amplifying TCR beta CDR3 regions. RT-PCR in the first round (using the HTBI primer set) targeted the TCR CDR3. Using its own MiXCR run on the multiplex PCR reads, TCRdb lists one record per CDR3 protein. This table has 480,000 or so distinct CDR3 sequences, over 35% appearing once. Germline V gene data show CDR1 as ENHRY and CDR2 as SYGVKD. The CDR3 runs 15 residues. The junction had 12 bases not matched to a gene; V was cut back by 9 bases and J by 6 bases. This chain links TRBV10-3 with TRBJ2-7; 12 bases map to TRBD2. This sequence originates from an adult woman with Graves' disease, either hyperthyroidism or ophthalmopathy (not recorded which). Material for sequencing was peripheral blood or thyroid tissue (not recorded which). The DNA for the CDR3 is TGTGCCATAAGAGCCCTAGCGGGAGGGGCAAGCGAGCAGTACTTC. This codes for CAIRALAGGASEQYF.